The clone carrying this T cell receptor (beta chain) showed up just a few times. Its antigen remains unidentified. A second PCR of roughly 7 to 11 cycles used a sample-barcoded 5' primer and a J-beta primer mix. Sequencing yielded, for each sample, at least 3 million paired-end reads carrying CDR3. TCRdb re-analysed the 5' RACE reads in MiXCR, keeping a single row per CDR3 protein. This sample yields around 1.5 million distinct CDR3 sequences, of which about 40% are seen a single time; 7.9% belongs to the top ten. The sample comes from a study of blood T cells in healthy people across ages. Overall study context: T cells yielded about one barcoded beta molecule per two cells through template switching. The study, taken as a whole, reports: A strong correlation between TCR beta diversity and naive T cell percentage was seen.

The V gene end was trimmed by 6 bases and the J gene end by 10 bases; junction bases not matched to a gene: 9. Germline CDR1 is DFQATT and CDR2 is SNEGSKA (reference sequence). This CDR3 contains 14 residues. The chain joins TRBV20-1 to TRBJ2-3, with 14 bases that match TRBD2. The specimen was blood. The clonotype originates from a woman aged 18-30 years in good health. CDR3 sequence (DNA): TGCAGTGCCCTAGGGGGACTAGCGGGAGACGCGCAGTATTTT. As protein: CSALGGLAGDAQYF.